This TCR beta chain was retrieved from a study of shared clonotypes between healthy human individuals (dated by TCRdb to 2020 to 2022). General notes on the study: The cohort included three men and two women between 18 and 49 years of age. For each donor, CD4 naive and CD4 memory were each given three plates, CD8 naive was given two plates, and CD8 memory was given one plate. The study deeply sequenced blood TCR repertoires of several healthy adults to estimate repertoire size and the extent of clonotype sharing between individuals. Different laboratories and diverse techniques were used to prepare libraries and sequence TCR repertoires, to increase sequencing depth and limit assay-specific biases. Between about 0.94 and 10 billion PBMCs per donor were obtained by leukapheresis. What the research found in general, with its limitations: Because the study included only a small number of donors, the genetic and exposure-history diversity represented was limited. Naive subsets generally had larger estimated clonotype richness than memory subsets did. Even with the large sequencing depth, rarefaction of the sorted-subset datasets indicated that sequencing was incomplete. Higher generation probabilities were observed for clonotypes shared by all four sorted-subset donors than for non-shared clonotypes. Pairwise subsampling indicated that sequencing depth was expected to affect the degree of clonotype sharing among donors. Across a handful of donors, around 5.4% of naive CD4, roughly 3.3% of naive CD8, 2% to 2.5% of memory CD4, and over 0.35% of memory CD8 clonotypes were shared. Sampling was limited to blood, and TCR repertoires in tissue likely differ from TCR repertoires in blood.

This clone was counted a single time. Its antigen target is currently unknown. The input lacks base qualities; no much larger clone sits a single base away. Trimming at the junction amounts to 1 base on V and 4 bases on J, and the germline ends lie 11 bases apart. The CDR3 spans 14 residues, from the cysteine through the phenylalanine. The only DNA kept is the CDR3, 42 bases in frame from the first base. The germline V gene provides CDR1 SGDLS and CDR2 YYNGEE. Using the deep immunoSEQ assay, multiplex PCR amplified TCR CDR3 regions from genomic DNA. Extracted genomic DNA from each cell subset was spread evenly across all wells of several immunoSEQ 96-well plates, with each plate serving as a replicate. For sorted subsets, approximately 210 ng of genomic DNA, equivalent to 25,000 to 35,000 T cell genomes, went into each replicate PCR. Purified libraries were quantified with a Qubit 3.0 fluorometer, sized on a Bioanalyzer 2100, and re-quantified with the KAPA Library Quantification kit. A separate single-read 150-cycle Illumina NextSeq 550 flow cell was used to sequence each immunoSEQ 96-well plate. The authors processed their data as follows. Because only junctional sequences without quality scores were contained in the immunoSEQ output, filtering matching that applied to full-length reads could not be performed. To assign V/J genes and CDR3, sequences were annotated using PyIR, a Python wrapper for IgBLAST v1.9, with IMGT germline references. Reads were removed for weak V/J assignments (E-value above 1e-6), missing CDR3, stop codons, out-of-frame junctions, or ambiguous translated residues. A V3J clonotype was defined by an identical inferred V gene, J gene, and CDR3 amino acid sequence. Percentage overlap between repertoires was calculated by dividing the number of shared unique clonotypes by the size of the smaller repertoire. RTK rarefaction, the Chao1 estimator, and Recon v2.1 estimates of unobserved clonotypes were used to assess repertoire richness. Generation probabilities were computed with OLGA for all TCRbeta clonotypes obtained by the gDNA method from several donors. Here the immuneACCESS table is served through TCRdb, limited to in-frame sequences with V and J called. Missing clones are a known gap in these copies; in checked studies unresolved V genes cover under half, and the rest lacks a known reason. The V and J calls and clone size come from that table; D and trimming were worked out from the DNA. The sample profile shows a few million clones; around 93% of them were found once. Jointly, the top ten make up approximately 0.41% of the sample.

Healthy HIV-negative adults with no recently reported acute infections or vaccinations were included as donors. Every donor was a Caucasian adult residing in Nashville, Tennessee, USA. Magnetic negative selection was used to enrich CD4+ T cells, after which naive cells were positively selected on CD45RA and the negative fraction became the memory subset. Blood was collected by leukapheresis, and PBMCs were isolated by Ficoll-Histopaque density gradient centrifugation and then cryopreserved in liquid nitrogen vapor phase. Analytical flow cytometry was used to check the purity and quantity of every magnetically sorted T cell population. Each sorted fraction had its genomic DNA isolated and then quantified by UV absorbance on a Nanodrop 2000c.

Sequenced input: naive CD4+ T cells from PBMCs. The cell subset or site label of this sample denotes: CD45RA+ positively selected. Here the chain combines TRBV9 and TRBJ1-1; possibly the D gene is TRBD1, per 5 matching bases. This receptor was obtained from a young man in good health. Some clones in this sample may be carry-over from other donors' samples. In nucleotides, the sequence is TGTGCCAGCAGCGTACGACAGAGCGGCACTGAAGCTTTCTTT. Its protein product is CASSVRQSGTEAFF.